The entry below describes one T cell receptor beta chain. The antigen remains undetermined. Production of TCR beta cDNA used around 460 ng total RNA together with a constant-region primer. Employing slightly modified ARM-PCR, three nested multiplex PCR rounds were run, and these gave rise to the TCR beta libraries. Two initial PCR rounds of around 10 cycles each paired TRBV1-TRBV30 forward primers with a C-beta reverse primer. TCRdb re-derived calls from the multiplex PCR reads in MiXCR, one entry per CDR3 protein. This table holds about 320,000 distinct CDR3 sequences, about 62% found once. This record comes from a study of tumor-infiltrating lymphocytes in primary liver carcinoma. Regarding the study as a whole: Unsorted bulk sampling ruled out any CD4+ versus CD8+ repertoire comparison. The overlap of tumor-adjacent and tumor-blood pairs was smaller than that of tumor region pairs. The 250 largest clones made up significantly more of tumor than blood repertoires (p = 0.039).

The CDR3 has 13 residues. V was trimmed by 6 bases and J by 2 bases, leaving 10 bases between them. Germline loops: CDR1 KGHSH, CDR2 LQKENI. Both blood RNA, taken from unsorted whole blood, and germline DNA were extracted. The specimen was peripheral blood. This chain links TRBV18 with TRBJ2-5, with D maybe TRBD1 (6 bases). This clonotype originated in a man in his forties with primary liver carcinoma and hepatitis B virus infection. CDR3 residues: CASSRDIQETQYF. The CDR3 coding sequence is TGTGCCAGCTCCCGGGACATTCAAGAGACCCAGTACTTC.